What follows are 19 T cell receptor beta chains derived from one specimen sequenced in a study of graft-versus-host responses after intestinal transplantation. The table came from immunoSEQ multiplex PCR; TCRdb's copy has only in-frame clones and leaves some out. Here the sample spans about 10,000 clones, about 92% being singletons. Sequencing used PBMCs, obtained approximately 69 days after transplant. These TCRs come from a human patient who received an intestinal transplant, so some T cells may come from the graft donor.

V and J are TRBV19 and TRBJ2-1; 11 positions match TRBD2. The J segment lost 2 bases and the V segment lost 5 bases, leaving 17 bases of the junction unmatched. CDR1 LNHDA and CDR2 SQIVND come from the germline V gene (reference sequence). This CDR3 spans 20 amino acids. CDR3 nucleotide sequence: TGTGCCAGTAGTTTCCGACTAGCGGGACTAAAAACGATCCCCTACAATGAGCAGTTCTTC. Amino acid sequence: CASSFRLAGLKTIPYNEQFF.

This chain uses TRBV2 with TRBJ1-6; weak D call: TRBD1 (5 bases). Germline CDR1 is SNHLY and CDR2 is FYNNEI. The V end was cut by 1 base, the J end by 9 bases, with 10 bases between. This CDR3 is 14 amino acids long. The CDR3 bases are TGTGCCAGCAGTGAAGGGACGGACATTTCACCCCTCCACTTT. Translation gives CASSEGTDISPLHF.

This clone occurred once. The rearrangement joins TRBV18 to TRBJ2-2, with D unclear. Trimming stripped 3 bases from V and 5 bases from J, with 25 bases between. The CDR3 contains 19 residues. Germline lookup yields CDR1 KGHSH and CDR2 LQKENI. The DNA of the CDR3 is TGTGCCAGCTCACCCACATGGTTCAACGTCGTAATAGGGACCGGGGAGCTGTTTTTT. Encoded protein: CASSPTWFNVVIGTGELFF.

This sequence joins TRBV6-1 and TRBJ2-7; the D gene is possibly TRBD2 (5 bases). There are 15 residues in the CDR3. V dropped 4 bases and J dropped 3 bases, with 16 bases sitting between them. Germline-derived CDR1 and CDR2 are MNHNS and SASEGT. The CDR3 bases are TGTGCCAGCAGTGTAATAAGGACTCCCTACTACGAGCAGTACTTC. As protein: CASSVIRTPYYEQYF.

The chain recombines TRBV28 with TRBJ2-3, with D unresolved. CDR1 is MDHEN and CDR2 is SYDVKM in the germline V gene. This CDR3 is built from 13 residues. The V gene lost 8 bases and the J gene lost 2 bases, with 11 bases spanning the gap. For the CDR3, the DNA is TGTGCCAGCTGGTGGGCGGTCACAGATACGCAGTATTTT. Translating gives CASWWAVTDTQYF. The variable domain in full, with the rest retrieved from reference TRBV28 and TRBJ2-3, is DVKVTQSSRYLVKRTGEKVFLECVQDMDHENMFWYRQDPGLGLRLIYFSYDVKMKEKGDIPEGYSVSREKKERFSLILESASTNQTSMYLCASWWAVTDTQYFGPGTRLTVL.

The rearrangement joins TRBV27 to TRBJ2-2, with 10 positions matching TRBD1. V was clipped by 0 bases and J by 7 bases; unmatched bases: 5. The CDR3 is made up of 16 amino acids. Germline CDR1 MNHEY, CDR2 SMNVEV (reference sequence). CDR3 sequence (DNA): TGTGCCAGCAGTTTATCCGACAGGGGGCCGGACGGGGAGCTGTTTTTT. This gives the protein CASSLSDRGPDGELFF.

This sequence joins TRBV7-8 and TRBJ2-1, with 9 bases matching TRBD1. CDR3 size: 14 residues. Germline loops: CDR1 SGHVS, CDR2 FQNEAQ. With V trimmed by 5 bases and J by 9 bases, 8 bases remained unmatched. The CDR3 loop reads CASSETGGESEQFF. In DNA form, the CDR3 reads TGTGCCAGCAGCGAGACAGGGGGTGAAAGTGAGCAGTTCTTC.

The V call is TRBV6-1, the J call TRBJ2-3; 11 bases are shared with TRBD2. The CDR3 loop spans 16 amino acids. The germline V gene has CDR1 MNHNS and CDR2 SASEGT. V was clipped by 4 bases and J by 0 bases; unmatched bases: 3. CDR3 region: CASSGLAGSSTDTQYF. The CDR3 coding sequence is TGTGCCAGCAGTGGACTAGCGGGGTCTAGCACAGATACGCAGTATTTT.

The rearrangement links TRBV10-3 to TRBJ2-3; 9 bases align to TRBD2. CDR3 size: 16 residues. V lost 0 bases, J lost 5 bases, and 6 bases stayed unmatched. Germline values: CDR1 ENHRY, CDR2 SYGVKD. DNA of the CDR3: TGTGCCATCAGTGAGTCGCCTGGCGGGGGGGGAGATACGCAGTATTTT. This gives the protein CAISESPGGGGDTQYF.

The V and J genes are TRBV28 and TRBJ2-7; D unresolved. Germline V gene lookup returns CDR1 MDHEN and CDR2 SYDVKM. The CDR3 totals 12 residues. Trimming took 3 bases from V and 4 from J, leaving 7 bases between them. This CDR3 is CASSFQTYEQYF. The CDR3 bases are TGTGCCAGCAGTTTCCAAACATACGAGCAGTACTTC.

The V and J genes are TRBV28 and TRBJ2-7; TRBD1 agrees at 9 bases. This CDR3 is built from 16 residues. The V segment lost 3 bases and the J segment 7 bases; nucleotides outside the gene matches: 13. Germline values: CDR1 MDHEN, CDR2 SYDVKM. The CDR3 nucleotides are TGTGCCAGCAGTTTGGAGACCGGGACAGGGACGCGAGAGCAGTACTTC. Its translation is CASSLETGTGTREQYF.

The chain links TRBV28 to TRBJ1-5, with 8 positions matching TRBD1. Per the germline V gene, CDR1 is MDHEN and CDR2 is SYDVKM. Unmatched junction bases numbered 8, after V lost 5 bases and J lost 2 bases. This CDR3 is built from 16 residues. This CDR3 reads CASSPQGALGNQPQHF. Written as DNA, the CDR3 is TGTGCCAGCAGTCCGCAGGGGGCTCTGGGCAATCAGCCCCAGCATTTT.

Turning to this clone: Additional DNA sequences in this sample encode the identical CDR3. This rearrangement joins TRBV28 to TRBJ2-6; TRBD1 agrees at 12 bases. The CDR3 has 21 amino acids. V lost 3 bases to trimming and J lost 4 bases; unmatched junction nucleotides: 16. The germline gives CDR1 MDHEN, CDR2 SYDVKM. This CDR3 reads CASSFRRFRDRGRAGANVLTF. The CDR3 DNA follows: TGTGCCAGCAGTTTTCGAAGGTTCCGGGACAGGGGGCGGGCGGGGGCCAACGTCCTGACTTTC.

The chain joins TRBV6-1 to TRBJ2-1, with TRBD2 matching over 12 bases. Trimming at V came to 9 bases and at J to 9 bases, leaving 9 bases not matched to a gene. This CDR3 has 14 amino acids. Germline V gives CDR1 MNHNS, CDR2 SASEGT. The DNA for the CDR3 is TGTGCCAGTACGGTTTCTAGCGGGAGGGGTGAGCAGTTCTTC. This translates into CASTVSSGRGEQFF.

The chain carries TRBV7-2 and TRBJ2-7, with 7 bases fitting TRBD2. V dropped 5 bases and J dropped 3; count of bases not matched to a gene: 10. CDR3 length: 15 residues. Germline loops: CDR1 SGHTA, CDR2 FQGNSA. The DNA for the CDR3 is TGTGCCAGCAGCGTGGTGGGAGGGCCTGGCTACGAGCAGTACTTC. Its translation is CASSVVGGPGYEQYF. Filled out from reference TRBV7-2 and TRBJ2-7, the complete variable domain reads GAGVSQSPSNKVTEKGKDVELRCDPISGHTALYWYRQSLGQGLEFLIYFQGNSAPDKSGLPSDRFSAERTGGSVSTLTIQRTQQEDSAVYLCASSVVGGPGYEQYFGPGTRLTVT.

The chain joins TRBV27 to TRBJ2-3, with a possible D match to TRBD1 (6 bases). This CDR3 has 16 residues. V was trimmed by 3 bases and J by 0 bases, leaving 13 bases between them. Germline CDR1 and CDR2: MNHEY and SMNVEV (reference sequence). The chain's CDR3 is CASSFLSRGSTDTQYF. CDR3 DNA sequence: TGTGCCAGCAGTTTCCTCTCCAGGGGAAGCACAGATACGCAGTATTTT.

J is TRBJ2-7 and V is TRBV6-1, with D possibly TRBD2 on 6 matching bases. The CDR3 is 14 residues long. Germline V CDR1 and CDR2: MNHNS, SASEGT. V lost 6 bases to trimming and J lost 3 bases, with 15 bases between them. The CDR3 spells CASSAGTGNYEQYF. The CDR3 DNA follows: TGTGCCAGCAGCGCCGGGACTGGGAACTACGAGCAGTACTTC.

This clone was seen just once. This chain joins TRBV28 and TRBJ2-1; TRBD2 might be the D (5 bases). The CDR3 loop spans 13 amino acids. CDR1 and CDR2 (germline): MDHEN, SYDVKM. V was shortened by 7 bases and J by 2 bases, with 9 bases between the two germline ends. This CDR3 reads CASTPGTYNEQFF. In nucleotides, the CDR3 is TGTGCCAGCACCCCCGGGACCTACAATGAGCAGTTCTTC. The whole variable domain, filled in from reference TRBV28 and TRBJ2-1, reads DVKVTQSSRYLVKRTGEKVFLECVQDMDHENMFWYRQDPGLGLRLIYFSYDVKMKEKGDIPEGYSVSREKKERFSLILESASTNQTSMYLCASTPGTYNEQFFGPGTRLTVL.

V gene TRBV29-1 combines with J gene TRBJ2-7; 7 nucleotides line up with TRBD1. The V segment lost 6 bases and the J segment 2 bases; nucleotides outside the gene matches: 4. The germline V gene has CDR1 SQVTM and CDR2 ANQGSEA. The CDR3 covers 12 residues. As DNA, the CDR3 is TGCAGCGTCAAAGGGACAGCCTACGAGCAGTACTTC. Translation: CSVKGTAYEQYF.